This T cell receptor (beta chain) was identified in a study of cytomegalovirus exposure and HLA in healthy donors. Looking at the study overall: Prior work identified 120 million or so unique TCR beta sequences in some 200 million T cells. Genetic ancestry analysis placed under 90% of the 400 or so donors that were genotyped in the Caucasian-associated cluster.

As regards this clone: The antigen is not known.

With 60 Vbeta and 13 Jbeta primers, the PCR was carried out. The table came from immunoSEQ multiplex PCR; TCRdb's copy has only in-frame clones and leaves some out. The listing records 200,000 to 250,000 clones. Findings and caveats of the study: As a later analysis revealed, most CMV-associated TCR beta chains appeared HLA-restricted. In a later analysis, an Asian-associated ancestry cluster reportedly showed fewer N-insertions than the roughly 700-donor mean.

The ends lost 6 bases at V and 2 bases at J; junction bases unmatched: 7. This CDR3 is built from 16 residues. From germline, CDR1 is MDHEN and CDR2 SYDVKM. The source is a woman aged 25 to 39 in good health and CMV-seropositive. The rearrangement uses TRBV28 and TRBJ2-3, with TRBD2 matching 11 bases. The source material was PBMCs. In DNA form, the CDR3 reads TGTGCCAGCAGCCGAAGACTAGCGGGATTCACAGATACGCAGTATTTT. Translated: CASSRRLAGFTDTQYF. Filled out from reference TRBV28 and TRBJ2-3, the complete variable domain reads DVKVTQSSRYLVKRTGEKVFLECVQDMDHENMFWYRQDPGLGLRLIYFSYDVKMKEKGDIPEGYSVSREKKERFSLILESASTNQTSMYLCASSRRLAGFTDTQYFGPGTRLTVL.